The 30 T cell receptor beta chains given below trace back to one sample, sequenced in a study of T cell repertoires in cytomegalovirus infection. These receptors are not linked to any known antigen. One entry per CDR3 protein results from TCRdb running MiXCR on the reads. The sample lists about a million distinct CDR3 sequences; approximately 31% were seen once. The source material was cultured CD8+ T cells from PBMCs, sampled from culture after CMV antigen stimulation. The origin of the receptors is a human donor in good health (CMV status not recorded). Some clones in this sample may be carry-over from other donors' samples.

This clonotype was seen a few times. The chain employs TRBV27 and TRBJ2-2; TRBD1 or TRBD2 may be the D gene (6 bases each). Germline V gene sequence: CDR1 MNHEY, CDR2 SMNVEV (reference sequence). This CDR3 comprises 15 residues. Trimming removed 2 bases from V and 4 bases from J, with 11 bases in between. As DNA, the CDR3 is TGTGCCAGCAGTTTAATTAGGGGGGCCACCGGGGAGCTGTTTTTT. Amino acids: CASSLIRGATGELFF.

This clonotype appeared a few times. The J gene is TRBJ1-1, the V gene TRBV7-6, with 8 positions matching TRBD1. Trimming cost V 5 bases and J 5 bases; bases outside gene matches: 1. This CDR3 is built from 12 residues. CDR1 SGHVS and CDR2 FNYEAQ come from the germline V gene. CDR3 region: CASSRDRTEAFF. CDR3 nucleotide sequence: TGTGCCAGCAGCCGGGACAGGACTGAAGCTTTCTTT.

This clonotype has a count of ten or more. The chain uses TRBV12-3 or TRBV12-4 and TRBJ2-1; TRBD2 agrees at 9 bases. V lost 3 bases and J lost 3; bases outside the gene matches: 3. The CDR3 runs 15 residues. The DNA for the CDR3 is TGTGCCAGCAGTTTGGCTAGCGGGGACTACAATGAGCAGTTCTTC. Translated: CASSLASGDYNEQFF.

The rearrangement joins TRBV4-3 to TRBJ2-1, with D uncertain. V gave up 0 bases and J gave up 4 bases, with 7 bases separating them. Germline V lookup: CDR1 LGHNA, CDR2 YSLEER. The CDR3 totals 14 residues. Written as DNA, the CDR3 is TGCGCCAGCAGCCAAGAAAGGACGTACAATGAGCAGTTCTTC. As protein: CASSQERTYNEQFF.

The CDR3 DNA follows: TGCGCCAGCAGCCAAGATACCGGTAGTGAGACCCAGTACTTC. It encodes CASSQDTGSETQYF. The rearrangement links TRBV4-1 to TRBJ2-5, with no clear D. Trimming stripped 0 bases from V and 5 bases from J, with 10 bases between. The germline CDR1 and CDR2 sequences are MGHRA and YSYEKL. The CDR3 consists of 14 residues.

This chain's CDR3 is CASSPLEGGGLSDTQYF. For the CDR3, the DNA is TGTGCCAGCAGTCCACTCGAGGGAGGAGGATTGTCTGATACGCAGTATTTT. V gene TRBV27 combines with J gene TRBJ2-3; tentative D call: TRBD2 (6 bases). V lost 5 bases and J 6 bases, leaving 24 bases between the germline ends. Per germline, CDR1 MNHEY and CDR2 SMNVEV (reference sequence). This CDR3 region has 17 residues.

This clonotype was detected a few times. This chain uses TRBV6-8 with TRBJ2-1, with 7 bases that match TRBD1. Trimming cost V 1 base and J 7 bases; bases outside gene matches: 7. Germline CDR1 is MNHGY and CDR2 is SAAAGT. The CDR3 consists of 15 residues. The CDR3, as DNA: TGTGCCAGCAGTTACTACGGACAGGCCGGGAATGAGCAGTTCTTC. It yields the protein CASSYYGQAGNEQFF.

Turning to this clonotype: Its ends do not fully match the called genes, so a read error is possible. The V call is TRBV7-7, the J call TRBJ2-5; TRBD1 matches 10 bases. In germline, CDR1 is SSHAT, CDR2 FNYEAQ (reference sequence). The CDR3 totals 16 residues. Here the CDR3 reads CASSLTWDRGEETQYF. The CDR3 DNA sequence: TGTGCTAGCAGCTTAACCTGGGACAGGGGAGAAGAGACCCAGTACTTC.

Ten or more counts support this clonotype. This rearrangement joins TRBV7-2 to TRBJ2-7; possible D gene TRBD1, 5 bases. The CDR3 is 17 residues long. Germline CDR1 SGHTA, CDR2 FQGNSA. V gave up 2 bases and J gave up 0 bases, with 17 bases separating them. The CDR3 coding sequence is TGTGCCAGCAGCTTAAAGGGCAGGGTCGATTACTCCTACGAGCAGTACTTC. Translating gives CASSLKGRVDYSYEQYF. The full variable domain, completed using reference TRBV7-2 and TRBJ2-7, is GAGVSQSPSNKVTEKGKDVELRCDPISGHTALYWYRQSLGQGLEFLIYFQGNSAPDKSGLPSDRFSAERTGGSVSTLTIQRTQQEDSAVYLCASSLKGRVDYSYEQYFGPGTRLTVT.

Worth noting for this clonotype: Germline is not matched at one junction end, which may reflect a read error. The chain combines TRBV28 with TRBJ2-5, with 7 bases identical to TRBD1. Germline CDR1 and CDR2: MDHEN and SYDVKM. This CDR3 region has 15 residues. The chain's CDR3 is CASTPGTVNQETQYF. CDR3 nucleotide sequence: TGTGCCAGTACTCCTGGGACAGTGAACCAAGAGACCCAGTACTTT.

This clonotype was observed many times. The CDR3 region has the DNA TGTGCCAGCAGTCCTGGGATTAACTATGGCTACACCTTC. The encoded protein is CASSPGINYGYTF. The rearrangement links TRBV27 to TRBJ1-2, with D unclear. The germline V gene encodes CDR1 MNHEY and CDR2 SMNVEV (reference sequence). Trimming took 5 bases from V and 1 from J, leaving 8 bases between them. CDR3 size: 13 residues.

In DNA, the CDR3 is TGTGCCAGCAGTGACCCCAGACAGGGATCCTATAATTCACCCCTCCACTTT. This codes for CASSDPRQGSYNSPLHF. The chain carries TRBV25-1 and TRBJ1-6; 7 nucleotides match TRBD1. V shed 3 bases and J 1 base; nucleotides not matched to a gene: 6. The germline gives CDR1 MGHDK, CDR2 SYGVNS. This CDR3 region has 17 residues.

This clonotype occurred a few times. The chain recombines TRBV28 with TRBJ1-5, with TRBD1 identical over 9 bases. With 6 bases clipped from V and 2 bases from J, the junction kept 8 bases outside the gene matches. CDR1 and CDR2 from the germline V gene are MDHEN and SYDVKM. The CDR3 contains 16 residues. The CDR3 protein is CASSYATGGGNQPQHF. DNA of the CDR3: TGTGCCAGCAGCTACGCGACAGGGGGTGGCAATCAGCCCCAGCATTTT. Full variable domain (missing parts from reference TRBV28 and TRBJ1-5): DVKVTQSSRYLVKRTGEKVFLECVQDMDHENMFWYRQDPGLGLRLIYFSYDVKMKEKGDIPEGYSVSREKKERFSLILESASTNQTSMYLCASSYATGGGNQPQHFGDGTRLSIL.

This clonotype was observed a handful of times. The CDR3 loop is CASSVDIEYTDTQYF. CDR3 in DNA: TGTGCCAGCAGCGTGGACATAGAGTACACAGATACGCAGTATTTT. J is TRBJ2-3 and V is TRBV7-9; maybe TRBD1 (5 bases). V lost 5 bases to trimming and J lost 2 bases, with 14 bases between them. This CDR3 is built from 15 residues. CDR1 and CDR2 from the germline V gene are SEHNR and FQNEAQ (reference sequence).

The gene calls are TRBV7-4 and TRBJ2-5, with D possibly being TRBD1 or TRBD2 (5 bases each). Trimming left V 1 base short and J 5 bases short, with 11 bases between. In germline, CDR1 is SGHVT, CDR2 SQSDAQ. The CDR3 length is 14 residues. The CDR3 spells CASSLDGKGETQYF. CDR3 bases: TGTGCCAGCAGCTTAGACGGGAAGGGGGAGACCCAGTACTTC. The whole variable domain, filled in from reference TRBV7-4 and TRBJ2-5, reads GAGVSQSPRYKVAKRGRDVALRCDSISGHVTLYWYRQTLGQGSEVLTYSQSDAQRDKSGRPSGRFSAERPERSVSTLKIQRTEQGDSAVYLCASSLDGKGETQYFGPGTRLLVL.

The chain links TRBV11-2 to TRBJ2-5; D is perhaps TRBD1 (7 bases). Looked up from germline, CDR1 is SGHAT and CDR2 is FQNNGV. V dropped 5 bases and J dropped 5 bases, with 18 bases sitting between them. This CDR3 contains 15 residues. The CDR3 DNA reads TGTGCCAGCAGCAGTACACAGGGGACTCGGGAGACCCAGTACTTC. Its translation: CASSSTQGTRETQYF.

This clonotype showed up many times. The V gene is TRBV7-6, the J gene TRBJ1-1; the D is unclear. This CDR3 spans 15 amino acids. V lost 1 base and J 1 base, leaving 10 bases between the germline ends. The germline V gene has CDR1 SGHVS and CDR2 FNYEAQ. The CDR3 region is CASSLEGGRNTEAFF. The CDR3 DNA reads TGTGCCAGCAGCTTAGAGGGTGGTAGGAACACTGAAGCTTTCTTT.

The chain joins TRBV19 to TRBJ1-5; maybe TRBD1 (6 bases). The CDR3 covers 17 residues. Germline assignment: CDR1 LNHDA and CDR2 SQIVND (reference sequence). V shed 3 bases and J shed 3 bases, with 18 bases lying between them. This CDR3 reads CASSMVQGTTTNQPQHF. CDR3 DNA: TGTGCCAGTAGTATGGTGCAGGGGACCACCACCAATCAGCCCCAGCATTTT.

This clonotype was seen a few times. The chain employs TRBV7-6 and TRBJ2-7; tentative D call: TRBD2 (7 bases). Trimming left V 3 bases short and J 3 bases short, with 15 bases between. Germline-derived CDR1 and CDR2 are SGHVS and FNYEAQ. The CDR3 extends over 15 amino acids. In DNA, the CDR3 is TGTGCCAGCAGCTTGGGGGGGGGCGAGATCTACGAGCAGTACTTC. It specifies CASSLGGGEIYEQYF.

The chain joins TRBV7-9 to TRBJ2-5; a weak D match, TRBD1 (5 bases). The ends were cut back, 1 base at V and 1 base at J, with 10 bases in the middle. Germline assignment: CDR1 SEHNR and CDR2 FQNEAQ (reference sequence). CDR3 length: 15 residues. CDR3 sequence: CASSLEDRLQETQYF. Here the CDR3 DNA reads TGTGCCAGCAGCTTAGAAGACAGACTCCAAGAGACCCAGTACTTC.

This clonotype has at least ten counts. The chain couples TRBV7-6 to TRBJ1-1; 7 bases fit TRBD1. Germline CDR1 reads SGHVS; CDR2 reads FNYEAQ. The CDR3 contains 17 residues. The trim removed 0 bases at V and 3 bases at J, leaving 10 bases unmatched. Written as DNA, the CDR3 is TGTGCCAGCAGCTTAGCGGCTCCAGGGACAGTAGACACTGAAGCTTTCTTT. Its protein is CASSLAAPGTVDTEAFF. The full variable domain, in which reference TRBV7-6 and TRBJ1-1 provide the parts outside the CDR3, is GAGVSQSPRYKVTKRGQDVALRCDPISGHVSLYWYRQALGQGPEFLTYFNYEAQQDKSGLPNDRFSAERPEGSISTLTIQRTEQRDSAMYRCASSLAAPGTVDTEAFFGQGTRLTVV.

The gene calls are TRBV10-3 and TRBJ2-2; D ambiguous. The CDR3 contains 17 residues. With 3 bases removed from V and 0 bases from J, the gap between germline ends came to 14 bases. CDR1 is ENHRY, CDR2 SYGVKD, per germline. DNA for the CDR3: TGTGCCATCAGTGACCCGCTCCAGACTTCGAACACCGGGGAGCTGTTTTTT. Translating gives CAISDPLQTSNTGELFF.

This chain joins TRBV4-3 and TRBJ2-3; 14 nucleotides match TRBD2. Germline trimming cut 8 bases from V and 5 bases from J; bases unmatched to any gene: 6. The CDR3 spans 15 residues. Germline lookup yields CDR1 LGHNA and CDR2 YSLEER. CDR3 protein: CASGLAGGGGDTQYF. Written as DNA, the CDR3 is TGCGCCAGCGGACTAGCGGGGGGAGGTGGAGATACGCAGTATTTT.

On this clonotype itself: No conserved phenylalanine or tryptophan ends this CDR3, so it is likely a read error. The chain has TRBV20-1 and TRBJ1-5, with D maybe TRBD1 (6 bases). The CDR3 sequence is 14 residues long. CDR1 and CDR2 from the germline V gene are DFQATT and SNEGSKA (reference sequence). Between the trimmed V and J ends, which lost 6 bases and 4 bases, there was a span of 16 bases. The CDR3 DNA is TGCAGTGCGCGGCGGGGGCTAGCGAATCAGCCCCAGCATATT. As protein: CSARRGLANQPQHI.

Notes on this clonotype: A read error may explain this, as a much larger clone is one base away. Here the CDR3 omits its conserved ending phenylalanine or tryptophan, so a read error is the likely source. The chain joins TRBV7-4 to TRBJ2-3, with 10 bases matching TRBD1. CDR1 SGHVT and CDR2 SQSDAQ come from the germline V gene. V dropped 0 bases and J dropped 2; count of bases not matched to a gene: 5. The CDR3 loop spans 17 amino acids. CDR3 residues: CASSLARDRGHTDTQYV. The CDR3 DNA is TGTGCCAGCAGCTTAGCGAGGGACAGGGGACACACAGATACGCAGTATGTT.

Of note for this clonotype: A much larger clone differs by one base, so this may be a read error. The CDR3 protein is CASSQKPRTVNTEAFF. The CDR3, as DNA: TGTGCCAGCAGCCAAAAGCCCAGGACAGTGAACACTGAAGCTTTCTTT. The rearrangement uses TRBV7-8 and TRBJ1-1; D may be TRBD1 (6 bases). V dropped 5 bases and J dropped 0 bases, with 16 bases sitting between them. Germline CDR1 SGHVS, CDR2 FQNEAQ. The CDR3 extends over 16 amino acids.

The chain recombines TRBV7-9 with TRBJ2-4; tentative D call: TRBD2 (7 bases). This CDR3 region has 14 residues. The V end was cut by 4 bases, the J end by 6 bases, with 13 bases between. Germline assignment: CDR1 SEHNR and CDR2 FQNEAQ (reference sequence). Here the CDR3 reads CASSSGGHRNIQYF. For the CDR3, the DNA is TGTGCCAGCAGCTCCGGGGGGCATAGAAACATTCAGTACTTC.

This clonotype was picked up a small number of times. The CDR3 spells CAISEFRQGNTGELFF. The CDR3 nucleotides read TGTGCCATCAGTGAGTTCAGACAGGGAAACACCGGGGAGCTGTTTTTT. This chain joins TRBV10-3 and TRBJ2-2; TRBD1 matches at 7 bases. Germline V CDR1 and CDR2: ENHRY, SYGVKD. V lost 1 base and J lost 2; bases outside the gene matches: 4. This CDR3 has 16 residues.

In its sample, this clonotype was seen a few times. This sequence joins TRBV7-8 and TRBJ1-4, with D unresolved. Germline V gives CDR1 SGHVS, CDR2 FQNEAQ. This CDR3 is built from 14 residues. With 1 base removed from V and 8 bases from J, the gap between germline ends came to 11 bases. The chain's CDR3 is CASSLESKGEKLFF. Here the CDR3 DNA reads TGTGCCAGCAGCTTAGAAAGCAAGGGCGAAAAACTGTTTTTT.

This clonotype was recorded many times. For the CDR3, the DNA is TGTGCCAGCAGGGGACAGGGGATTACTGAAGCTTTCTTT. It encodes CASRGQGITEAFF. This chain links TRBV27 with TRBJ1-1; 10 bases are a match to TRBD1. The CDR3 is made up of 13 amino acids. With V trimmed by 6 bases and J by 5 bases, 3 bases remained unmatched. Germline V gene lookup returns CDR1 MNHEY and CDR2 SMNVEV (reference sequence).